The entry below describes one T cell receptor beta chain. As yet, its antigen is unknown. CDR1 and CDR2 from the germline V gene are ENHRY and SYGVKD. The CDR3 totals 16 residues. V was pared by 10 bases and J by 3 bases, with 18 bases of the junction left unmatched. Every isolated RNA sample was fully reverse transcribed, so sequencing captured expressed TCRB transcripts. Method: immunoSEQ multiplex PCR; TCRdb's copy keeps in-frame clones and lacks some. In the table there are 600,000 or so clones, over 10% of which are singletons. This record comes from a study of beta chain features in type 1 diabetes. Whole-study results and caveats: When Type 1 diabetes patients were examined, their TCRB CDR3s proved moderately but significantly shorter in all four CD4+ subsets. The study notes PCR might favor shorter templates equally in patients and controls. When VDJ junctions were examined, type 1 diabetes patients showed fewer insertions and more deletions.

The sequenced material came from naive CD4+ T cells from blood. This sequence was found in a man aged 25 to 45 with type 1 diabetes. This chain connects TRBV10-3 to TRBJ2-7; TRBD2 agrees at 7 bases. The CDR3 DNA sequence: TGTGCCACCTCCGACATAATTACGGGGGGTATCTACGAGCAGTACTTC. It specifies CATSDIITGGIYEQYF.